This is a list of T cell receptor beta chains from one sample in a study of blood T cell repertoires in COVID-19. Sequencing used immunoSEQ multiplex PCR; TCRdb keeps in-frame clones, though not all of them. The sample yields 180,000 or so clones, approximately 83% seen once. Material: peripheral blood. These receptors originate from a man in his 60s with acute or convalescent COVID-19. Each CDR3 is given with its conserved first and last residue. The D gene is left open where the match is weak. Clone sizes are given selectively: once, few, many, or a class where the clone is expanded.

d_call: -; v_call: TRBV6-5; j_call: TRBJ1-3; clone_size: -; cdr3_nt: TGTGCCAGCAGTTACACACTGGAGGGAAACACCATATATTTT; cdr3_aa: CASSYTLEGNTIYF
d_call: TRBD2; v_call: TRBV5-4; j_call: TRBJ2-2; clone_size: -; cdr3_nt: TGTGCCAGCAGCCCCCAGGTCACGGGGGGAACCGGGGAGCTGTTTTTT; cdr3_aa: CASSPQVTGGTGELFF
d_call: -; v_call: TRBV12-3/TRBV12-4; j_call: TRBJ2-7; clone_size: -; cdr3_nt: TGTGCCAGCAGTCCAAACTCCTACGAGCAGTACTTC; cdr3_aa: CASSPNSYEQYF
d_call: TRBD1; v_call: TRBV4-1; j_call: TRBJ1-5; clone_size: -; cdr3_nt: TGCGCCAGCAGCCAAGAACCGGGACAGGGGGCGGATCAGCCCCAGCATTTT; cdr3_aa: CASSQEPGQGADQPQHF
d_call: TRBD2; v_call: TRBV11-2; j_call: TRBJ2-5; clone_size: -; cdr3_nt: TGTGCCAGCAGCTTAGCGGGTAGCGGGAGATCGAGGGGAGAGACCCAGTACTTC; cdr3_aa: CASSLAGSGRSRGETQYF
d_call: TRBD2; v_call: TRBV4-3; j_call: TRBJ2-2; clone_size: -; cdr3_nt: TGCGCCAGCAGCCAAGACCCTCCCCGACTAGCGGGAGGGTTGGTCACCGGGGAGCTGTTTTTT; cdr3_aa: CASSQDPPRLAGGLVTGELFF
d_call: -; v_call: TRBV19; j_call: TRBJ1-1; clone_size: -; cdr3_nt: TGTGCCAGTAGTATAGAGGCCAGGGGGAACACTGAAGCTTTCTTT; cdr3_aa: CASSIEARGNTEAFF
d_call: -; v_call: TRBV4-1; j_call: TRBJ2-7; clone_size: once; cdr3_nt: TGCGCCAGCAGCCAAGATCATCAGGGAACCTACGAGCAGTACTTC; cdr3_aa: CASSQDHQGTYEQYF
d_call: TRBD1; v_call: TRBV5-1; j_call: TRBJ1-1; clone_size: few; cdr3_nt: TGCGCCAGCAGCGTGACAGGGGCCCACGCTGAAGCTTTCTTT; cdr3_aa: CASSVTGAHAEAFF
d_call: -; v_call: TRBV5-1; j_call: TRBJ1-4; clone_size: -; cdr3_nt: TGCGCCAGCAGCTTCCAGGGCTTTTGGGAAAAACTGTTTTTT; cdr3_aa: CASSFQGFWEKLFF
d_call: -; v_call: TRBV4-1; j_call: TRBJ1-6; clone_size: -; cdr3_nt: TGCGCCAGCAGCCATGCGGGAGGCAATTCACCCCTCCACTTT; cdr3_aa: CASSHAGGNSPLHF
d_call: -; v_call: TRBV1; j_call: TRBJ2-7; clone_size: -; cdr3_nt: TGCACCAGCAGCTCAAAGAGGCATACAGGGGGGAAAGACGAGCAGTACTTC; cdr3_aa: CTSSSKRHTGGKDEQYF
d_call: TRBD1; v_call: TRBV19; j_call: TRBJ1-1; clone_size: few; cdr3_nt: TGTGCCAGTAGTCCTCGCCGGGACAGGGTCACTGAAGCTTTCTTT; cdr3_aa: CASSPRRDRVTEAFF
d_call: -; v_call: TRBV2; j_call: TRBJ2-5; clone_size: once; cdr3_nt: TGTGCCAGCAGTGGTGGCGAGACCCAGTACTTC; cdr3_aa: CASSGGETQYF
d_call: -; v_call: TRBV28; j_call: TRBJ1-5; clone_size: -; cdr3_nt: TGTGCCAGCAGTCAGGATCAGCCCCAGCATTTT; cdr3_aa: CASSQDQPQHF
d_call: -; v_call: TRBV7-2; j_call: TRBJ1-2; clone_size: -; cdr3_nt: TGTGCCAGCAGCTTAGTTCGGGGAAGAGGCTACACCTTC; cdr3_aa: CASSLVRGRGYTF
d_call: -; v_call: TRBV5-1; j_call: TRBJ2-7; clone_size: -; cdr3_nt: TGCGCCAGCAGCTTGCAAGTCCCAGGGAACTTAGGCGAGCAGTACTTC; cdr3_aa: CASSLQVPGNLGEQYF
d_call: TRBD1; v_call: TRBV19; j_call: TRBJ2-7; clone_size: -; cdr3_nt: TGTGCCAGTAGTATGGACAGGGGCGAGCAGTACTTC; cdr3_aa: CASSMDRGEQYF
d_call: TRBD2; v_call: TRBV27; j_call: TRBJ2-5; clone_size: -; cdr3_nt: TGTGCCAGCAGGGCCACTAGCGCTCCTAATATCCAGTACTTC; cdr3_aa: CASRATSAPNIQYF